This is a list of T cell receptor beta chains from one sample in a study of cytomegalovirus exposure and HLA in healthy donors. TCRdb keeps only in-frame clones here, not all; method: immunoSEQ multiplex PCR. The sample lists around 110,000 clones, 70% to 80% occurring once. The sequenced material came from PBMCs. The receptor source for this set is a woman between 18 and 30 years old in good health and CMV-seropositive. Both conserved end residues are part of each CDR3. D genes are given only for firm matches. Clone size appears in some rows only: once, few, many, or a class for an expanded clone.

TRBJ2-5 | 15 | TRBV5-1 | NA | NA | CASSASGDIGETQYF | TGCGCCAGCAGCGCCTCAGGGGATATAGGGGAGACCCAGTACTTC
TRBJ2-7 | 14 | TRBV27 | NA | TRBD1 | CASSLAGTVYEQYF | TGTGCCAGCAGTTTAGCCGGGACAGTCTACGAGCAGTACTTC
TRBJ2-1 | 15 | TRBV28 | NA | TRBD1 | CASSMTGPSYNEQFF | TGTGCCAGCAGCATGACAGGGCCGTCCTACAATGAGCAGTTCTTC
TRBJ2-5 | 14 | TRBV7-6 | once | TRBD2 | CASSLQAGQETQYF | TGTGCCAGCAGCCTACAAGCGGGGCAAGAGACCCAGTACTTC
TRBJ2-7 | 15 | TRBV7-9 | NA | TRBD2 | CASSLRLAGVHEQYF | TGTGCCAGCAGCTTACGGCTAGCGGGAGTCCACGAGCAGTACTTC
TRBJ1-1 | 13 | TRBV14 | NA | TRBD1 | CASSRTGDTEAFF | TGTGCCAGCAGCCGAACAGGGGACACTGAAGCTTTCTTT
TRBJ1-1 | 18 | TRBV5-4 | few | TRBD1 | CASSSTGTGVIWDTEAFF | TGTGCCAGCAGCTCCACCGGGACAGGCGTTATTTGGGACACTGAAGCTTTCTTT
TRBJ2-7 | 14 | TRBV5-1 | NA | NA | CASSLGLQTYEQYF | TGCGCCAGCAGCTTGGGACTGCAGACCTACGAGCAGTACTTC
TRBJ2-5 | 14 | TRBV9 | NA | NA | CVSSVGGLQETQYF | TGTGTCAGCAGCGTAGGGGGGCTACAAGAGACCCAGTACTTC
TRBJ2-7 | 15 | TRBV10-1 | NA | TRBD2 | CASSATSGNSYEQYF | TGCGCCAGCAGTGCCACTAGCGGGAACTCCTACGAGCAGTACTTC
TRBJ1-2 | 16 | TRBV23-1 | once | TRBD1 | CASSPHRGVICSGYTF | TGCGCCAGCAGTCCCCACAGGGGGGTTATATGCTCTGGCTACACCTTC
TRBJ2-7 | 16 | TRBV14 | NA | NA | CASSQGRGGAGYEQYF | TGTGCCAGCAGCCAAGGTCGCGGGGGCGCGGGGTACGAGCAGTACTTC
TRBJ2-5 | 13 | TRBV6-6 | NA | NA | CASKPQTKETQYF | TGTGCCAGCAAGCCCCAGACTAAAGAGACCCAGTACTTC
TRBJ1-1 | 15 | TRBV4-1 | NA | TRBD1 | CASSYDRAANTEAFF | TGCGCCAGCAGCTATGACAGGGCAGCGAACACTGAAGCTTTCTTT
TRBJ2-7 | 17 | TRBV7-3 | few | TRBD1 | CASSSIPGTGFRHEQYF | TGTGCCAGCAGCTCCATTCCCGGGACAGGGTTTAGGCACGAGCAGTACTTC
TRBJ1-4 | 14 | TRBV7-9 | NA | NA | CASSPRYEDEKLFF | TGTGCCAGCAGTCCCAGGTACGAAGATGAAAAACTGTTTTTT
TRBJ2-1 | 15 | TRBV2 | once | TRBD2 | CASRAGTSGSSEQFF | TGTGCCAGCAGGGCTGGGACTAGCGGGAGTAGTGAGCAGTTCTTC
TRBJ1-5 | 14 | TRBV19 | NA | TRBD1 | CASSSDRSNQPQHF | TGTGCCAGTAGTTCGGACAGGAGCAATCAGCCCCAGCATTTT
TRBJ1-3 | 15 | TRBV27 | NA | NA | CASRLQGSSGNTIYF | TGTGCCAGCAGGCTTCAGGGAAGCTCTGGAAACACCATATATTTT
TRBJ1-1 | 14 | TRBV19 | NA | TRBD1 | CASSLTGGVTEAFF | TGTGCCAGTAGTTTGACAGGGGGAGTGACTGAAGCTTTCTTT
TRBJ1-2 | 15 | TRBV27 | NA | TRBD1 | CASSLGGQGRYGYTF | TGTGCCAGCAGTTTAGGGGGACAGGGTCGGTATGGCTACACCTTC
TRBJ1-4 | 16 | TRBV5-1 | once | TRBD1 | CTSSPGTAATNEKLFF | TGCACCAGCAGCCCGGGGACAGCCGCAACTAATGAAAAACTGTTTTTT
TRBJ2-7 | 18 | TRBV5-8 | few | TRBD2 | CASSPLGVSGRGSYEQYF | TGTGCCAGCAGCCCCCTCGGGGTCAGCGGGAGGGGATCCTACGAGCAGTACTTC
TRBJ2-5 | 15 | TRBV14 | NA | NA | CASSQVMSSPETQYF | TGTGCCAGCAGCCAAGTAATGAGTTCCCCAGAGACCCAGTACTTC
TRBJ1-4 | 14 | TRBV5-1 | once | TRBD1 | CASSLWTGGFGLFF | TGCGCCAGCAGCTTATGGACAGGGGGGTTCGGACTGTTTTTT
TRBJ2-1 | 12 | TRBV5-6 | few | NA | CASSLEQGEQFF | TGTGCCAGCAGCTTGGAGCAGGGTGAGCAGTTCTTC
TRBJ1-4 | 13 | TRBV6-1 | NA | TRBD1 | CASWDRWDEKLFF | TGTGCCAGCTGGGACAGGTGGGATGAAAAACTGTTTTTT
TRBJ2-3 | 18 | TRBV4-2 | NA | TRBD2 | CASSPVAGTSGATDTQYF | TGTGCCAGCAGCCCCGTCGCCGGGACTAGCGGGGCTACAGATACGCAGTATTTT
TRBJ2-3 | 16 | TRBV7-8 | NA | TRBD1 | CASSLRTGGVTDTQYF | TGTGCCAGCAGCTTAAGGACAGGGGGCGTAACAGATACGCAGTATTTT
TRBJ1-5 | 20 | TRBV11-3 | NA | NA | CASSLAGTSLQGRSNQPQHF | TGTGCCAGCAGCTTAGCAGGTACCTCACTACAGGGTAGGAGCAATCAGCCCCAGCATTTT
TRBJ2-5 | 14 | TRBV6-4 | NA | NA | CASSDIGAQETQYF | TGTGCCAGCAGTGACATAGGGGCGCAAGAGACCCAGTACTTC
TRBJ1-2 | 13 | TRBV5-4 | once | NA | CASSPGGLYGYTF | TGTGCCAGCAGCCCTGGGGGGTTGTATGGCTACACCTTC
TRBJ2-3 | 15 | TRBV7-9 | NA | NA | CASTSQGRNTDTQYF | TGTGCCAGCACCTCACAGGGACGGAATACAGATACGCAGTATTTT
TRBJ2-7 | 14 | TRBV5-5 | NA | NA | CASSFVQSSYEQYF | TGTGCCAGCAGCTTTGTACAGAGCTCCTACGAGCAGTACTTC
TRBJ2-7 | 12 | TRBV5-6 | few | NA | CASSVLSYEQYF | TGTGCCAGCAGCGTCTTATCCTACGAGCAGTACTTC
TRBJ1-1 | 14 | TRBV30 | NA | TRBD1 | CAWSNWAGGTEAFF | TGTGCCTGGAGTAATTGGGCAGGGGGTACTGAAGCTTTCTTT
TRBJ2-7 | 13 | TRBV10-3 | once | TRBD2 | CAMRPGLAGEQYF | TGTGCCATGAGACCGGGACTAGCGGGCGAGCAGTACTTC
TRBJ1-1 | 15 | TRBV19 | NA | TRBD1 | CASSSQGAQNTEAFF | TGTGCCAGTAGTTCACAGGGGGCGCAAAACACTGAAGCTTTCTTT
TRBJ2-2 | 17 | TRBV5-1 | NA | TRBD2 | CASSFRTSGRSGGELFF | TGCGCCAGCAGCTTTAGGACTAGCGGGAGATCGGGCGGGGAGCTGTTTTTT
TRBJ1-5 | 15 | TRBV2 | NA | NA | CASSVDAGTNQPQHF | TGTGCCAGCAGTGTGGACGCGGGTACCAATCAGCCCCAGCATTTT
TRBJ2-7 | 14 | TRBV5-4 | NA | NA | CASSLDGTTYEQYF | TGTGCCAGCAGCTTGGATGGGACAACCTACGAGCAGTACTTC
TRBJ1-6 | 16 | TRBV13 | NA | NA | CASSPLGGARESPLHF | TGTGCCAGCAGCCCACTTGGGGGGGCACGGGAATCACCCCTCCACTTT
TRBJ2-1 | 17 | TRBV6-4 | NA | TRBD2 | CASSDAETSGSYNEQFF | TGTGCCAGCAGTGATGCCGAGACTAGCGGGTCCTACAATGAGCAGTTCTTC
TRBJ2-6 | 14 | TRBV27 | NA | NA | CASSAPSGANVLTF | TGTGCCAGCAGCGCGCCAAGTGGGGCCAACGTCCTGACTTTC
TRBJ2-7 | 15 | TRBV18 | NA | NA | CASSPLRAGIHEQYF | TGTGCCAGCTCACCTCTCCGCGCAGGTATCCACGAGCAGTACTTC
TRBJ2-1 | 17 | TRBV5-1 | NA | TRBD2 | CASSWRGGLGNYNEQFF | TGCGCCAGCAGCTGGCGGGGGGGGCTAGGCAATTACAATGAGCAGTTCTTC
TRBJ2-5 | 16 | TRBV5-1 | NA | TRBD2 | CASSPGAGVGGETQYF | TGCGCCAGCAGCCCGGGAGCGGGAGTCGGAGGGGAGACCCAGTACTTC
TRBJ2-1 | 16 | TRBV6-6 | NA | TRBD2 | CASTPEGLATKNEQFF | TGTGCCAGCACCCCTGAGGGACTAGCTACGAAGAATGAGCAGTTCTTC
TRBJ2-1 | 13 | TRBV30 | NA | NA | CAWSVQSAYEQFF | TGTGCCTGGAGTGTACAGTCTGCGTATGAGCAGTTCTTC
TRBJ2-1 | 14 | TRBV7-9 | NA | NA | CASSPVALYNEQFF | TGTGCCAGCAGCCCCGTCGCACTGTACAATGAGCAGTTCTTC